This TCR beta chain was identified during a study of technical replicates of blood from four donors (dated by TCRdb to about 2017). The junction carries 18 bases between V and J, which are trimmed by 4 bases and 0 bases respectively. The germline V gene yields KGHSH for CDR1 and LQKENI for CDR2. The CDR3, cysteine through phenylalanine, is 17 amino acids long. The kept DNA is CDR3 alone, 51 bases in frame from the first base. The library was prepared using the immunoSEQ multiplex PCR assay. TCRdb obtained this table from immuneACCESS and retained in-frame rearrangements with V and J assigned. These tables miss some clones; where compared with another copy, unresolved V genes account for less than half of the shortfall, and the remainder is unexplained. This sample lists tens of thousands of clones; approximately 93% were detected once. The ten largest clones add up to about 0.41% of the sample. Comments on this clone: Its antigen target is currently unknown. No much larger clonotype is one base removed from it; base qualities were not supplied.

The sample comprised T cells isolated from PBMCs. The origin of this receptor is a human donor in good health. The V and J segments used are TRBV18 and TRBJ2-5; TRBD1 could be the D gene, as 5 bases match. The DNA reads TGTGCCAGCTCACTAGGCCAGGGCCTTACCTACCAAGAGACCCAGTACTTC. Translated, this is CASSLGQGLTYQETQYF.